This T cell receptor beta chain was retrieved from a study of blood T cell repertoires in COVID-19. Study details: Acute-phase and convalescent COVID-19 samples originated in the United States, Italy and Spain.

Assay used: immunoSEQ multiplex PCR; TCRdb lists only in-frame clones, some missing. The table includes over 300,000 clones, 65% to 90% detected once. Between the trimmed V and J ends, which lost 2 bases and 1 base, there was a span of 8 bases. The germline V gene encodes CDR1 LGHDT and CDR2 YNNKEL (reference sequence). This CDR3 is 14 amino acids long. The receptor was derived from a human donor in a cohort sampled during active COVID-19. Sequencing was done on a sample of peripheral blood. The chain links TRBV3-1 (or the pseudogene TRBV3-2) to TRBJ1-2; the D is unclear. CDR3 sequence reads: CASSQNTYNYGYTF. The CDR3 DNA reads TGTGCCAGCAGCCAAAATACCTATAACTATGGCTACACCTTC.